This TCR beta chain emerged from a study of CD8 T cells in ankylosing spondylitis. Quantitative 5'-RACE with molecular barcodes generated TCR beta libraries. MiXCR, applied by TCRdb to the 5' RACE reads, yields one record per CDR3 protein. The repertoire holds 200,000 to 250,000 distinct CDR3 sequences, approximately 10% seen once, with about 3% in the top ten. The germline V gene has CDR1 SGHRS and CDR2 YFSETQ. The V gene lost 0 bases and the J gene lost 6 bases, with 13 bases spanning the gap. This CDR3 spans 15 amino acids. This clonotype was recorded many times. Its specificity is unknown. Study-level results: Disease-linked clones were reportedly significantly enriched in matched ankylosing spondylitis synovial fluid. In reactive arthritis synovial fluid and blood, some motif variants had been reported before. Clones linked with disease were CD8+ and fairly uncommon in the peripheral blood.

Sequenced input: blood, either unsorted or a sorted T cell fraction (not recorded which). The J gene is TRBJ2-1, the V gene TRBV5-1, with D tentatively TRBD2 (6 bases). The sequence was obtained from a male donor with ankylosing spondylitis or in good health (not recorded which). The CDR3 protein is CASSLDRDSFNEQFF. CDR3 nucleotide sequence: TGCGCCAGCAGCTTGGATCGGGACTCGTTCAATGAGCAGTTCTTC.